The 18 T cell receptor beta chains listed next were all sequenced from one sample in a study of CD8 T cells in ankylosing spondylitis. TCRdb re-called the 5' RACE reads through MiXCR, storing one row per CDR3 protein. The sample has some 290,000 distinct CDR3 sequences, about 19% seen once; the top ten hold about 8%. The sequenced sample consisted of blood, either unsorted or a sorted T cell fraction (not recorded which). Every receptor here comes from a male donor with ankylosing spondylitis or in good health (not recorded which).

The CDR3 is CATSDSSGTGVPEQFF. In nucleotides, the CDR3 is TGTGCCACCAGTGATTCCTCCGGGACAGGGGTACCTGAGCAGTTCTTC. The chain uses TRBV24-1 and TRBJ2-1; 10 nucleotides match TRBD1. V dropped 2 bases and J dropped 9; count of bases not matched to a gene: 9. The CDR3 spans 16 residues. Per germline, CDR1 KGHDR and CDR2 SFDVKD.

This clonotype was counted a few times. V usage is TRBV14 and J usage is TRBJ2-1, with D possibly TRBD1 on 5 matching bases. The CDR3 sequence is 14 residues long. The V end lost 1 base, the J end lost 4 bases, and 8 bases lay between the germline ends. Germline lookup yields CDR1 SGHDN and CDR2 FVKESK. The CDR3 coding sequence is TGTGCCAGCAGCCAAGTGGGGCTTTACAATGAGCAGTTCTTC. Translation gives CASSQVGLYNEQFF.

This chain links TRBV7-9 with TRBJ2-7; TRBD1 matches at 12 bases. Germline-derived CDR1 and CDR2 are SEHNR and FQNEAQ (reference sequence). Trimming removed 4 bases from V and 4 bases from J; junction bases left unmatched: 2. The CDR3 spans 14 residues. This chain's CDR3 is CASSSGQGAYEQYV. The DNA of the CDR3 is TGTGCCAGCAGCTCGGGACAGGGGGCGTACGAGCAGTACGTC.

This sequence joins TRBV9 and TRBJ1-6; D is unclear. Germline lookup yields CDR1 SGDLS and CDR2 YYNGEE. V lost 0 bases and J lost 3, with 10 bases in between. The CDR3 totals 16 residues. The CDR3 sequence: CASSVDGSLYNSPLHF. In DNA form, the CDR3 reads TGTGCCAGCAGCGTAGACGGGAGTCTCTATAATTCACCCCTCCACTTT.

This chain links TRBV9 with TRBJ2-3; TRBD2 agrees at 10 bases. After removal of 0 bases from V and 3 bases from J, the junction contained 7 bases not matched to a gene. This CDR3 spans 17 amino acids. The germline V gene has CDR1 SGDLS and CDR2 YYNGEE. The CDR3 DNA reads TGTGCCAGCAGCGTAGGTCCAGCGGGAGGGCCGACAGATACGCAGTATTTT. Translating gives CASSVGPAGGPTDTQYF.

V and J are TRBV15 and TRBJ2-1, with 7 bases that match TRBD2. Losses at the gene ends were 3 bases for V and 1 base for J; bases not matched to a gene: 12. CDR3 length: 18 amino acids. The germline gives CDR1 LNHNV, CDR2 YYDKDF (reference sequence). CDR3: CATSSPSTSAASYNEQFF. DNA for the CDR3: TGTGCCACCAGCAGCCCCTCCACTAGCGCCGCATCCTACAATGAGCAGTTCTTC.

This clonotype was counted at least ten times. The chain recombines TRBV5-1 with TRBJ1-3; 7 positions match TRBD1. Unmatched junction bases numbered 11, after V lost 4 bases and J lost 4 bases. This CDR3 comprises 16 residues. CDR1 is SGHRS and CDR2 is YFSETQ in the germline V gene. CDR3 DNA: TGCGCCAGCAGCCTGTCACAGGGGACGATCGGAAACACCATATATTTT. Its translation is CASSLSQGTIGNTIYF.

The sample holds a few counts of this clonotype. The chain couples TRBV2 to TRBJ2-5; 13 bases line up with TRBD2. This CDR3 is built from 16 residues. The ends lost 6 bases at V and 4 bases at J; junction bases unmatched: 8. Per germline, CDR1 SNHLY and CDR2 FYNNEI. Here the CDR3 reads CASRRTSGGLPETQYF. CDR3 nucleotides: TGTGCCAGCAGACGGACTAGCGGGGGCCTGCCAGAGACCCAGTACTTC.

This clonotype has only a few counts. The V gene is TRBV12-3 or TRBV12-4, the J gene TRBJ2-3, with D unresolved. The CDR3 spans 14 residues. V lost 10 bases and J lost 2, with 16 bases in between. The CDR3 DNA reads TGTGCCACCTCTGGGGTCTCATCCACAGATACGCAGTATTTT. Amino acid sequence: CATSGVSSTDTQYF.

The chain recombines TRBV29-1 with TRBJ2-3, with D hard to call. The ends were cut back, 3 bases at V and 1 base at J, with 8 bases in the middle. The CDR3 is 13 residues long. The V gene's germline CDR1 is SQVTM and CDR2 ANQGSEA. Here the CDR3 DNA reads TGCAGCGTTGAGCCGATTGGCACAGATACGCAGTATTTT. Encoded protein: CSVEPIGTDTQYF.

The gene calls are TRBV5-5 and TRBJ1-4; tentatively, D is TRBD1 (6 bases). V was trimmed by 0 bases and J by 3 bases, leaving 12 bases between them. Germline assignment: CDR1 SGHKS and CDR2 YYEKEE (reference sequence). The CDR3 is 16 residues long. CDR3 amino acids: CASSLGQGMSNEKLFF. The CDR3 DNA is TGTGCCAGCAGCTTGGGGCAGGGGATGTCTAATGAAAAACTGTTTTTT. Filled out from reference TRBV5-5 and TRBJ1-4, the complete variable domain reads DAGVTQSPTHLIKTRGQQVTLRCSPISGHKSVSWYQQVLGQGPQFIFQYYEKEERGRGNFPDRFSARQFPNYSSELNVNALLLGDSALYLCASSLGQGMSNEKLFFGSGTQLSVL.

The CDR3 bases are TGTGCCAGCTCACCTCTCAGGGGTGGATACGAGCAGTACGTC. Translating gives CASSPLRGGYEQYV. The chain couples TRBV18 to TRBJ2-7, with D possibly matching TRBD1 (6 bases). V lost 3 bases to trimming and J lost 4 bases, with 13 bases between them. The CDR3 spans 14 residues. CDR1 is KGHSH, CDR2 LQKENI, per germline.

This chain uses TRBV12-3 or TRBV12-4 with TRBJ1-2; 9 bases align to TRBD1. The CDR3 covers 15 residues. The trim removed 6 bases at V and 1 base at J, leaving 6 bases unmatched. As DNA, the CDR3 is TGTGCCAGCAGACAACCGGGACAGGGTAACTATGGCTACACCTTC. Encoded protein: CASRQPGQGNYGYTF.

Many counts were recorded for this clonotype. V is TRBV12-3 or TRBV12-4 and J is TRBJ2-1; D may be TRBD1 or TRBD2 (5 bases each). Trimming stripped 6 bases from V and 6 bases from J, with 18 bases between. The CDR3 covers 15 residues. DNA of the CDR3: TGTGCCAGCAGCCGAGGGACCCCTTGGTTCAATGAGCAGTTCTTC. Encoded protein: CASSRGTPWFNEQFF.

The chain joins TRBV12-3 or TRBV12-4 to TRBJ2-1; TRBD2 aligns across 10 bases. The junction had 3 bases not matched to a gene; V was cut back by 1 base and J by 6 bases. There are 15 residues in the CDR3. The chain's CDR3 is CASSLGSGGINEQFF. The CDR3 DNA is TGTGCCAGCAGTTTAGGTAGCGGGGGGATCAATGAGCAGTTCTTC.

The chain carries TRBV9 and TRBJ2-3; 8 bases align to TRBD2. Trimming took 6 bases from V and 0 from J; bases not matched to a gene: 6. The CDR3 spans 15 residues. The germline V gene encodes CDR1 SGDLS and CDR2 YYNGEE. The CDR3 sequence: CASKSGSASTDTQYF. The CDR3 region has the DNA TGTGCCAGCAAAAGCGGGAGCGCGAGCACAGATACGCAGTATTTT.

This clonotype has only a few counts. The CDR3 DNA is TGTGCCAGCAGCCCTAGGAGGCTAGCGGGAGGGGGCTCCTACGAGCAGTACGTC. Translating it yields CASSPRRLAGGGSYEQYV. The V call is TRBV11-2, the J call TRBJ2-7, with TRBD2 matching over 12 bases. The CDR3 has 18 amino acids. The V gene's germline CDR1 is SGHAT and CDR2 FQNNGV. V shed 5 bases, J shed 0 bases, and the junction held 11 bases outside the gene matches.

The CDR3 loop is CASSLMEGRNTGELFF. The CDR3 DNA sequence: TGTGCCAGCAGCTTAATGGAGGGTAGGAACACCGGGGAGCTGTTTTTT. The chain links TRBV7-3 to TRBJ2-2; a weak D match, TRBD2 (6 bases). CDR3 length: 16 residues. Germline loops: CDR1 SGHTA, CDR2 FQGTGA. V lost 1 base to trimming and J lost 1 base, with 10 bases between them.